The present T cell receptor beta chain was sequenced within a study of long-term antiretroviral therapy in people with HIV. On this clone: Its antigen is as yet unknown.

Every participant gave one or more pre-ART and two or more post-ART PBMC samples. Study observations and caveats: HIV repertoires spanned narrower CDR3 length ranges than controls. The data indicate that diversity increased after ART but remained below transplant donor controls.

Trimming took off 0 bases at V and 6 bases at J, with 12 bases between the two ends. The CDR3 totals 14 residues. Germline assignment: CDR1 SGHDT and CDR2 YYEEEE. Researchers report immunoSEQ v3.0 was run at survey level. The data were produced by immunoSEQ multiplex PCR, yet TCRdb's version contains in-frame clones alone and is incomplete. The sample shows tens of thousands of clones, 80% to 95% of them seen only once. The sequencing here drew on unsorted PBMCs, taken 4.4 years after starting antiretroviral therapy. This TCR was sampled from a woman aged 45-65 years with HIV. The chain couples TRBV5-6 to TRBJ2-5; D unresolved. DNA for the CDR3: TGTGCCAGCAGCTTGGGAAGGGTTCGGCAGACCCAGTACTTC. Its protein is CASSLGRVRQTQYF.